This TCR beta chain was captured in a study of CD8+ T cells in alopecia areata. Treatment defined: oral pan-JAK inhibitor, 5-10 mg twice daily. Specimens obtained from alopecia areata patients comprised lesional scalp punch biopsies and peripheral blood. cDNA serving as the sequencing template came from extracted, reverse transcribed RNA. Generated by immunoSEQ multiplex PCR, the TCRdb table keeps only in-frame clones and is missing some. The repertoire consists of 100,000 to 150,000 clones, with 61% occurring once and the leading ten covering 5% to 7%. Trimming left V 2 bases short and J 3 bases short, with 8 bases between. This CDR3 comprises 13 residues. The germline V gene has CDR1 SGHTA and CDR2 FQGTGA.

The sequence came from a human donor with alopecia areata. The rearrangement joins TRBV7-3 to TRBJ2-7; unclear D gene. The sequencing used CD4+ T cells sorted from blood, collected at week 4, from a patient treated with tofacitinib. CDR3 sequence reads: CASSLGPDYEQYF. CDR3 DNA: TGTGCCAGCAGCTTAGGGCCAGACTACGAGCAGTACTTC.